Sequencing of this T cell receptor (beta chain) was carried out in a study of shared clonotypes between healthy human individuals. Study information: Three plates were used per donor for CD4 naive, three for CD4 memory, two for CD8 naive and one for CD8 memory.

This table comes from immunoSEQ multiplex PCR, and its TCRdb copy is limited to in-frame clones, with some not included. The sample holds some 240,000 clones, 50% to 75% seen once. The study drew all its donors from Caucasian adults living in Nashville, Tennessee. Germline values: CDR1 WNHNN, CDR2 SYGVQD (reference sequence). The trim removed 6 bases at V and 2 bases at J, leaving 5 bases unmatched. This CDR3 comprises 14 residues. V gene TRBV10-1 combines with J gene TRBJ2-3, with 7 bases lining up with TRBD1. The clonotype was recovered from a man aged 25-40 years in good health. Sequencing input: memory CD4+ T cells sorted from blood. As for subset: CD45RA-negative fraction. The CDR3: CASSRDSPTDTQYF. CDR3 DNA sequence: TGCGCCAGCAGCCGGGACAGCCCCACAGATACGCAGTATTTT.